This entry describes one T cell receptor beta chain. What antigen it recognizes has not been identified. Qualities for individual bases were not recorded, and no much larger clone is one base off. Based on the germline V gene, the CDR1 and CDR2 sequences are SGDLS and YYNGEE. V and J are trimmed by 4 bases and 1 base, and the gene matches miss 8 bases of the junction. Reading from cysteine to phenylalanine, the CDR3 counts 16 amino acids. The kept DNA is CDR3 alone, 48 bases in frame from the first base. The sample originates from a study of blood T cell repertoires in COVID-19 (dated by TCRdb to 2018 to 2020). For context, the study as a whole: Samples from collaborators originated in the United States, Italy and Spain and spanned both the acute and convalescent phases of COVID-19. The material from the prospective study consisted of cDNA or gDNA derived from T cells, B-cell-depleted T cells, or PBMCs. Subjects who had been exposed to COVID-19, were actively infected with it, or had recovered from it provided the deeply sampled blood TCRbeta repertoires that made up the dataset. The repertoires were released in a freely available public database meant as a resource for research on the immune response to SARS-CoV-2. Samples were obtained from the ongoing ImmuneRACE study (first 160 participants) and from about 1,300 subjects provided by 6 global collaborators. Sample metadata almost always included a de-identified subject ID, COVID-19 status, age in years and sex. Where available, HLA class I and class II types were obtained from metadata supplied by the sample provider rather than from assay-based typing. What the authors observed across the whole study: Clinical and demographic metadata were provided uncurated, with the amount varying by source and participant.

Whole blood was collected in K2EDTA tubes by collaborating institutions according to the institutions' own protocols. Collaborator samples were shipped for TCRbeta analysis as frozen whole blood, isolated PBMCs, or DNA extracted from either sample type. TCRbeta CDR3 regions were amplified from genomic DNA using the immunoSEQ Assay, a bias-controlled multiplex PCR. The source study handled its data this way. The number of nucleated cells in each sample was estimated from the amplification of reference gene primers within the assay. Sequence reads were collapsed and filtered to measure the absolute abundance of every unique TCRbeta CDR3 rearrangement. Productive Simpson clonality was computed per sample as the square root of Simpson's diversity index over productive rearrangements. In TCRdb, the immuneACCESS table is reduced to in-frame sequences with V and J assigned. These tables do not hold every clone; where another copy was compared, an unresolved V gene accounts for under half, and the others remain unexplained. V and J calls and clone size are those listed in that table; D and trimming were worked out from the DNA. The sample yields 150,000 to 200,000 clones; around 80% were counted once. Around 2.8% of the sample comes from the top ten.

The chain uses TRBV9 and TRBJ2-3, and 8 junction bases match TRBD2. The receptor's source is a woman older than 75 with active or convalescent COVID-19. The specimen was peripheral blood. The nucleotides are TGTGCCAGCAGCTTCACAGGACTAGCCCGCACAGATACGCAGTATTTT. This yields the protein CASSFTGLARTDTQYF.